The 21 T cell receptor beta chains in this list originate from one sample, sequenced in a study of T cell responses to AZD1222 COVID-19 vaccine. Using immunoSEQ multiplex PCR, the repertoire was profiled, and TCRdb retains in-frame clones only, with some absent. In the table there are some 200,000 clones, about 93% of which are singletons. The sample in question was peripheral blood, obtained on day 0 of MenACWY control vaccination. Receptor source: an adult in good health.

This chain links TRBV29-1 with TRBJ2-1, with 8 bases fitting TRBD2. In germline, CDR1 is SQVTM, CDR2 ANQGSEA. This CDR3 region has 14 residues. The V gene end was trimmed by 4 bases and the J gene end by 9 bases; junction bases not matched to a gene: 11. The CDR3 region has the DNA TGCAGCGTTGGTCCGGGGGGGATTAGCAGTGAGCAGTTCTTC. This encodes CSVGPGGISSEQFF.

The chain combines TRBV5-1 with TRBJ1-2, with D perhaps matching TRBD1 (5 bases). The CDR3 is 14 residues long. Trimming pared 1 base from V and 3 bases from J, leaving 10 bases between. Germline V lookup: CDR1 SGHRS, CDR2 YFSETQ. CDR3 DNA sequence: TGCGCCAGCAGCTTGCTGGGGGGAGACTATGGCTACACCTTC. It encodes CASSLLGGDYGYTF.

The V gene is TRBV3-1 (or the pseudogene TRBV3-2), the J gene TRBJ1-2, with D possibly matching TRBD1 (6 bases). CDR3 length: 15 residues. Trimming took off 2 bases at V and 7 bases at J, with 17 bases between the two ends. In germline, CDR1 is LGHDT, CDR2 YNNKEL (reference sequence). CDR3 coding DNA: TGTGCCAGCAGCCAACGGGCGGGGGGCTCGTCTGGCTACACCTTC. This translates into CASSQRAGGSSGYTF.

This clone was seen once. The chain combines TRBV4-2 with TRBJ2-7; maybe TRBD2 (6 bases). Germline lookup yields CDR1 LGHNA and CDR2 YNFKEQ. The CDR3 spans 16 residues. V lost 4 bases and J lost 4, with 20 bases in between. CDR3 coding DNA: TGTGCCAGCAGCCGCTCCGCCGTGGGGGGAGGATACGAGCAGTACTTC. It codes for CASSRSAVGGGYEQYF.

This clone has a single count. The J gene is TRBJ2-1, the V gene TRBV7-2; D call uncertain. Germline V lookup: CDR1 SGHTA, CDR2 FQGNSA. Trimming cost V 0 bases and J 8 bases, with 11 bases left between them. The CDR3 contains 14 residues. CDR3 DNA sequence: TGTGCCAGCAGCTTAGCCCGAGATGGGCATGAGCAGTTCTTC. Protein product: CASSLARDGHEQFF. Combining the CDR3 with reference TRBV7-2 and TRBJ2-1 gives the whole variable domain GAGVSQSPSNKVTEKGKDVELRCDPISGHTALYWYRQSLGQGLEFLIYFQGNSAPDKSGLPSDRFSAERTGGSVSTLTIQRTQQEDSAVYLCASSLARDGHEQFFGPGTRLTVL.

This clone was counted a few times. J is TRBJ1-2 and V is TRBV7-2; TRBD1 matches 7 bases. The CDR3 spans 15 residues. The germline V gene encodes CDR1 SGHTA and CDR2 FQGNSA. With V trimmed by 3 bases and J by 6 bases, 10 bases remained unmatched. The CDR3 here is CASSLGEGQADGYTF. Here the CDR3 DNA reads TGTGCCAGCAGCTTGGGGGAAGGACAGGCAGATGGCTACACCTTC.

CDR3 sequence (DNA): TGTGCCAGCAGCATCAGACCGGGACAGGGGACTGAAGCTTTCTTT. It codes for CASSIRPGQGTEAFF. V usage is TRBV7-2 and J usage is TRBJ1-1; TRBD1 aligns across 10 bases. J was trimmed by 5 bases and V by 5 bases; bases with no gene match: 8. Per germline, CDR1 SGHTA and CDR2 FQGNSA. The CDR3 is made up of 15 amino acids. Together with reference TRBV7-2 and TRBJ1-1, the CDR3 gives the full variable domain: GAGVSQSPSNKVTEKGKDVELRCDPISGHTALYWYRQSLGQGLEFLIYFQGNSAPDKSGLPSDRFSAERTGGSVSTLTIQRTQQEDSAVYLCASSIRPGQGTEAFFGQGTRLTVV.

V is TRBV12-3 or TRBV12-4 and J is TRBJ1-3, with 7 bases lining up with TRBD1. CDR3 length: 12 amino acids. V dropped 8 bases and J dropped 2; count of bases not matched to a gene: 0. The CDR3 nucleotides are TGTGCCAGCGACAGGGCTGGAAACACCATATATTTT. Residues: CASDRAGNTIYF.

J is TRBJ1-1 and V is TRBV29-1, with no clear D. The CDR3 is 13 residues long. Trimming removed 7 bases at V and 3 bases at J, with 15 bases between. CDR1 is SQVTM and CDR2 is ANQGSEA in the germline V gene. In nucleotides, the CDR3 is TGCAGCGCCCCGAGGTCCCGGGACACTGAAGCTTTCTTT. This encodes CSAPRSRDTEAFF.

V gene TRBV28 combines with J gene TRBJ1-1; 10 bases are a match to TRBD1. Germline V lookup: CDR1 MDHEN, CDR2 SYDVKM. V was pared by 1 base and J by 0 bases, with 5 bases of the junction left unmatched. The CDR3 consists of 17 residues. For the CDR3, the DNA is TGTGCCAGCAGTTTATTCGGGACAGGGGTCATGAACACTGAAGCTTTCTTT. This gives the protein CASSLFGTGVMNTEAFF.

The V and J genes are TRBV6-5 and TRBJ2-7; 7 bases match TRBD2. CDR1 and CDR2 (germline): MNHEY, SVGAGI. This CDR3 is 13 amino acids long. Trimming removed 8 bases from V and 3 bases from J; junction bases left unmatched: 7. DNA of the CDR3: TGTGCCAGCCGGCGAGCGGGGAACTACGAGCAGTACTTC. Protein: CASRRAGNYEQYF.

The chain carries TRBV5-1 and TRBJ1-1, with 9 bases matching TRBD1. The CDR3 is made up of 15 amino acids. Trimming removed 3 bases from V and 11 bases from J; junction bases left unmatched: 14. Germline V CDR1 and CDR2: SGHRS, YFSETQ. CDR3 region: CASSSEGQGRGKAFF. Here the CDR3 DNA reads TGCGCCAGCAGCTCGGAAGGACAGGGGCGAGGGAAGGCTTTCTTT. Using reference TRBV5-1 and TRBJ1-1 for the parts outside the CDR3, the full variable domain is KAGVTQTPRYLIKTRGQQVTLSCSPISGHRSVSWYQQTPGQGLQFLFEYFSETQRNKGNFPGRFSGRQFSNSRSEMNVSTLELGDSALYLCASSSEGQGRGKAFFGQGTRLTVV.

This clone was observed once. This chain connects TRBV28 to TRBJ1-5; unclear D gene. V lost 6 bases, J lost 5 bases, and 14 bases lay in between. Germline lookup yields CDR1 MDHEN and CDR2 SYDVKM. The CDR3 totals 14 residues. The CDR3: CASSPHSPYQPQHF. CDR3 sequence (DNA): TGTGCCAGCAGCCCACACAGCCCCTATCAGCCCCAGCATTTT.

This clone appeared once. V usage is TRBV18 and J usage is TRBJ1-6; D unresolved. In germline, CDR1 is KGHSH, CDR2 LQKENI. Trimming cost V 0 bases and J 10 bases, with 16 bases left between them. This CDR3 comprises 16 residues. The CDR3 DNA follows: TGTGCCAGCTCACCACCGGGCAAGTCGATCGGATCACCCCTCCACTTT. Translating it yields CASSPPGKSIGSPLHF.

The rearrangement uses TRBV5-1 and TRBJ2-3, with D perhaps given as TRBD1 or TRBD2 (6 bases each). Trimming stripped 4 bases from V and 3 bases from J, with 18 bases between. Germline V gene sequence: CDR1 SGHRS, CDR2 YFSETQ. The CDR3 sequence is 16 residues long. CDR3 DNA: TGCGCCAGCAGCGCCTCCACGGGGGCGAGAACAGATACGCAGTATTTT. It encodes CASSASTGARTDTQYF.

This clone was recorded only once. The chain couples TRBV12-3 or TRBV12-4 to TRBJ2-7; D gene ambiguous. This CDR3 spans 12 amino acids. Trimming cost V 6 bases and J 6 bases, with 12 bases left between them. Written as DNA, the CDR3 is TGTGCCAGCAGCCGCGTGGCAAGCGAGCAGTACTTC. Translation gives CASSRVASEQYF.

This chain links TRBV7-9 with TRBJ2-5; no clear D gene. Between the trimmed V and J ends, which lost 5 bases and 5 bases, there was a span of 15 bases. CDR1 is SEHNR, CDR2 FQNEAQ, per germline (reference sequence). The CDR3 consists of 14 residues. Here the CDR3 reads CASSPQGRVETQYF. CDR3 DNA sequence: TGTGCCAGCAGCCCCCAAGGAAGAGTGGAGACCCAGTACTTC.

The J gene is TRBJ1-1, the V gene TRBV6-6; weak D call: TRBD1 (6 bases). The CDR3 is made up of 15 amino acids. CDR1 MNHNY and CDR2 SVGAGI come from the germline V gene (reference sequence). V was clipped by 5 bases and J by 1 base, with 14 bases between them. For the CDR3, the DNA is TGTGCCAGCAGTCTCGGAGGACAGACGAACACTGAAGCTTTCTTT. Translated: CASSLGGQTNTEAFF.

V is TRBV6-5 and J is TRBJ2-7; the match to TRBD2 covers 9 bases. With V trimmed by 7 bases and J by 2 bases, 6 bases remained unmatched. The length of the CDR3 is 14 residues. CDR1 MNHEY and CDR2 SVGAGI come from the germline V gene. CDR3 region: CASTPTSGPYEQYF. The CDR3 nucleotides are TGTGCCAGCACCCCGACTAGCGGACCCTACGAGCAGTACTTC.

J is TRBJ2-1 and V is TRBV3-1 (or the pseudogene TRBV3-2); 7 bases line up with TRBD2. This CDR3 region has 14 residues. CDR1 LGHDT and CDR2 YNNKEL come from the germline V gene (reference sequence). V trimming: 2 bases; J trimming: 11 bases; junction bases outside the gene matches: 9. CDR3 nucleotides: TGTGCCAGCAGCCAACTGGGGGGGTTTCCCAAGCAGTTCTTC. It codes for CASSQLGGFPKQFF.

CDR3 region: CSTGRAEAFF. CDR3 nucleotides: TGCAGCACAGGACGGGCTGAAGCTTTCTTT. J is TRBJ1-1 and V is TRBV20-1; TRBD1 is a possible D gene (5 bases). CDR3 length: 10 residues. CDR1 is DFQATT and CDR2 is SNEGSKA in the germline V gene (reference sequence).